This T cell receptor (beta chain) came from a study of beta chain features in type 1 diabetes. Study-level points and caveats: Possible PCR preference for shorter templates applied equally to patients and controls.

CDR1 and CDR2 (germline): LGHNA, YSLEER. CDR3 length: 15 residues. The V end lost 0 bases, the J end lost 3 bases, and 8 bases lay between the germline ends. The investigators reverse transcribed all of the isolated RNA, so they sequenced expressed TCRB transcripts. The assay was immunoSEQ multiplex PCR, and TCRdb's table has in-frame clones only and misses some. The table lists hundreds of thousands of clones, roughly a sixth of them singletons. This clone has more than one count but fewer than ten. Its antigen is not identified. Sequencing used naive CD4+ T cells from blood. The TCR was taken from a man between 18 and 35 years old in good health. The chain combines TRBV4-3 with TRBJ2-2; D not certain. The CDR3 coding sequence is TGCGCCAGCAGCCAAGAAGGCTCATACACCGGGGAGCTGTTTTTT. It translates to CASSQEGSYTGELFF.